Presented here are 21 T cell receptor beta chains from one specimen sequenced in a study of response to subunit inactivated influenza vaccine. TCRdb redid the calling of the RT-PCR reads with MiXCR, one entry per CDR3 protein. The data contain over 800,000 distinct CDR3 sequences, 21% of them singletons. The sequences come from PBMCs from blood, collected more than 4 days after vaccination. The origin of the receptors is a man aged 50 to 59 who received an inactivated influenza vaccine.

In this sample, this clonotype turned up a few times. V is TRBV5-1 and J is TRBJ2-1; TRBD2 matches at 10 bases. CDR1 SGHRS and CDR2 YFSETQ come from the germline V gene. CDR3 size: 18 residues. The junction had 14 bases not matched to a gene; V was cut back by 1 base and J by 7 bases. The CDR3 nucleotides read TGCGCCAGCAGCTTGAGGTCTAGCGGGAGAGAGTACAATAATGAGCAGTTCTTC. Its protein product is CASSLRSSGREYNNEQFF.

This CDR3 is CAIKERDEDTQYF. The CDR3 DNA follows: TGTGCCATTAAGGAGCGGGATGAGGATACGCAGTATTTT. The genes are TRBV10-3 and TRBJ2-3; 7 bases are shared with TRBD2. The ends lost 9 bases at V and 6 bases at J; junction bases unmatched: 9. The CDR3 has 13 amino acids. CDR1 ENHRY and CDR2 SYGVKD come from the germline V gene.

This rearrangement joins TRBV10-3 to TRBJ1-5, with D possibly matching TRBD1 (5 bases). The CDR3 has 14 residues. Germline CDR1 is ENHRY and CDR2 is SYGVKD. V lost 3 bases and J 4 bases, leaving 10 bases between the germline ends. The CDR3 sequence: CAISDFGGNQPQHF. DNA of the CDR3: TGTGCCATCAGTGATTTCGGGGGGAATCAGCCCCAGCATTTT.

This clonotype was detected once. This chain joins TRBV29-1 and TRBJ2-7; D might be TRBD1 or TRBD2, each matching 6 bases. V lost 6 bases to trimming and J lost 3 bases, with 18 bases between them. This CDR3 is 14 amino acids long. Germline V CDR1 and CDR2: SQVTM, ANQGSEA. CDR3 sequence: CSVTSGARSYEQYF. In DNA form, the CDR3 reads TGCAGCGTGACGTCGGGGGCGAGGAGCTACGAGCAGTACTTC.

This chain links TRBV10-2 with TRBJ2-7; possibly TRBD1 for D (6 bases). Germline loops: CDR1 WSHSY, CDR2 SAAADI. V was trimmed by 8 bases and J by 3 bases, leaving 11 bases between them. This CDR3 has 12 residues. The CDR3 bases are TGCGCCAGCCATTCAGGGGACTACGAGCAGTACTTC. Protein sequence: CASHSGDYEQYF.

This clonotype has only a few counts. The chain has TRBV20-1 and TRBJ2-1; TRBD2 matches 11 bases. V shed 0 bases and J 8 bases; nucleotides not matched to a gene: 6. The length of the CDR3 is 15 residues. Germline CDR1 is DFQATT and CDR2 is SNEGSKA (reference sequence). CDR3: CSAREFLAGGYEQFF. The CDR3 DNA reads as TGCAGTGCTAGAGAGTTCCTAGCGGGAGGATATGAGCAGTTCTTC.

V gene TRBV7-9 combines with J gene TRBJ1-1; 7 bases match TRBD1. This CDR3 has 16 residues. CDR1 is SEHNR and CDR2 is FQNEAQ in the germline V gene (reference sequence). Trimming removed 3 bases from V and 2 bases from J; junction bases left unmatched: 9. CDR3 protein: CASSFPKGGPNTEAFF. Written as DNA, the CDR3 is TGTGCCAGCAGCTTTCCAAAAGGGGGCCCCAACACTGAAGCTTTCTTT.

This clonotype was observed a few times. J is TRBJ2-5 and V is TRBV24-1; D ambiguous. V was clipped by 7 bases and J by 2 bases, with 10 bases between them. The length of the CDR3 is 13 residues. Germline loops: CDR1 KGHDR, CDR2 SFDVKD. The CDR3, as DNA: TGTGCCACCAGAGACATGTTTCAAGAGACCCAGTACTTC. Its translation: CATRDMFQETQYF.

This clonotype has a count of ten or more. The chain couples TRBV5-1 to TRBJ2-3; 13 bases map to TRBD2. The V segment lost 4 bases and the J segment 8 bases; nucleotides outside the gene matches: 7. The length of the CDR3 is 15 residues. Germline V gives CDR1 SGHRS, CDR2 YFSETQ. CDR3 protein: CASSAGTSGAVTQYF. CDR3 DNA: TGCGCCAGCAGCGCAGGGACTAGCGGGGCGGTTACGCAGTATTTT.

In its sample, this clonotype was seen a few times. The chain employs TRBV20-1 and TRBJ2-5; possible D gene TRBD2, 7 bases. This CDR3 region has 13 residues. CDR1 is DFQATT and CDR2 is SNEGSKA in the germline V gene (reference sequence). The germline V and J ends were trimmed by 6 bases and 3 bases, with 14 bases remaining between them. CDR3 DNA: TGCAGTGCCCGGCGGGGGACAAAAGAGACCCAGTACTTC. It is translated as CSARRGTKETQYF.

This rearrangement joins TRBV4-1 to TRBJ2-1; tentative D call: TRBD1 (5 bases). V lost 4 bases, J lost 7 bases, and 17 bases lay in between. Per the germline V gene, CDR1 is MGHRA and CDR2 is YSYEKL. The CDR3 has 15 residues. CDR3 region: CASSLGHSSRNEQFF. CDR3 in DNA: TGCGCCAGCAGCCTAGGACACTCATCTCGGAATGAGCAGTTCTTC.

The chain links TRBV15 to TRBJ2-7; TRBD2 is a possible D gene (6 bases). Germline CDR1 is LNHNV and CDR2 is YYDKDF (reference sequence). The CDR3 runs 14 residues. V was clipped by 5 bases and J by 3 bases, with 14 bases between them. CDR3 DNA: TGTGCCACCAGCCTAGAACGGGGGTTCTACGAGCAGTACTTC. It translates to CATSLERGFYEQYF.

This clonotype was recorded at least ten times. The chain employs TRBV20-1 and TRBJ2-3; 10 bases line up with TRBD2. The germline V gene has CDR1 DFQATT and CDR2 SNEGSKA (reference sequence). V dropped 0 bases and J dropped 5; count of bases not matched to a gene: 8. This CDR3 has 16 amino acids. DNA of the CDR3: TGCAGTGCTAGAGATACCCTAGCGGGAGTGGGAGATACGCAGTATTTT. Protein sequence: CSARDTLAGVGDTQYF.

V and J are TRBV11-1 and TRBJ2-2; D remains unclear. Germline V lookup: CDR1 SGHAT, CDR2 FQDESV (reference sequence). The CDR3 consists of 13 residues. Trimming took 5 bases from V and 7 from J, leaving 11 bases between them. This CDR3 reads CASSIQPFGELFF. CDR3 DNA sequence: TGTGCCAGCAGCATCCAGCCCTTCGGGGAGCTGTTTTTT.

This clonotype turned up a few times. The chain has TRBV28 and TRBJ2-1; a weak D match, TRBD2 (5 bases). Looked up from germline, CDR1 is MDHEN and CDR2 is SYDVKM. Trimming took off 3 bases at V and 7 bases at J, with 19 bases between the two ends. The CDR3 totals 16 residues. The CDR3 sequence is CASSFGSAEVGNEQFF. In nucleotides, the CDR3 is TGTGCCAGCAGTTTTGGCTCAGCGGAAGTAGGAAATGAGCAGTTCTTC.

V gene TRBV29-1 combines with J gene TRBJ2-1; TRBD2 matches at 14 bases. CDR1 and CDR2 (germline): SQVTM, ANQGSEA. V was clipped by 6 bases and J by 0 bases; unmatched bases: 10. CDR3 length equals 18 residues. The CDR3 here is CSVEGTSGGRSSYNEQFF. For the CDR3, the DNA is TGCAGCGTGGAGGGGACTAGCGGGGGCCGGAGCTCCTACAATGAGCAGTTCTTC.

The table lists this clonotype with many counts. J is TRBJ1-5 and V is TRBV7-8; D remains ambiguous. The CDR3 runs to 15 residues. Germline assignment: CDR1 SGHVS and CDR2 FQNEAQ. V dropped 2 bases and J dropped 0 bases, with 8 bases sitting between them. CDR3 in DNA: TGTGCCAGCAGCTTAAAAGGGTATAGCAATCAGCCCCAGCATTTT. Its protein product is CASSLKGYSNQPQHF.

This clonotype was seen only a few times. The chain uses TRBV10-1 and TRBJ2-1; tentative D call: TRBD2 (6 bases). The CDR3 totals 15 residues. V lost 3 bases and J 8 bases, leaving 17 bases between the germline ends. CDR1 and CDR2 (germline): WNHNN, SYGVQD (reference sequence). CDR3 sequence: CASSDGGLHGDEQFF. DNA of the CDR3: TGCGCCAGCAGTGATGGGGGACTTCATGGAGATGAGCAGTTCTTC.

The rearrangement links TRBV7-9 to TRBJ1-1, with D perhaps TRBD1 (6 bases). The CDR3 loop spans 13 amino acids. Germline V lookup: CDR1 SEHNR, CDR2 FQNEAQ (reference sequence). Trimming took 3 bases from V and 5 from J, leaving 10 bases between them. The CDR3 is CASSFTQGTEAFF. DNA of the CDR3: TGTGCCAGCAGCTTTACACAGGGTACTGAAGCTTTCTTT.

The rearrangement joins TRBV12-3 or TRBV12-4 to TRBJ2-7; 7 nucleotides align to TRBD1. V lost 6 bases and J lost 5; bases outside the gene matches: 16. The CDR3 consists of 16 residues. Here the CDR3 reads CASRKTGKGGMHEQYF. The CDR3 DNA reads as TGTGCCAGCAGGAAGACAGGGAAAGGGGGAATGCACGAGCAGTACTTC.

The CDR3 region is CASSNTPGQGGSGANVLTF. The CDR3 DNA reads TGTGCCAGCAGTAATACCCCGGGACAGGGGGGATCTGGGGCCAACGTCCTGACTTTC. V and J are TRBV27 and TRBJ2-6, with TRBD1 matching 11 bases. Germline V gives CDR1 MNHEY, CDR2 SMNVEV (reference sequence). The CDR3 is 19 amino acids. V dropped 5 bases and J dropped 1; count of bases not matched to a gene: 10. Based on the CDR3 plus reference TRBV27 and TRBJ2-6, the full variable domain is EAQVTQNPRYLITVTGKKLTVTCSQNMNHEYMSWYRQDPGLGLRQIYYSMNVEVTDKGDVPEGYKVSRKEKRNFPLILESPSPNQTSLYFCASSNTPGQGGSGANVLTFGAGSRLTVL.